This T cell receptor (beta chain) was sequenced during a study of blood T cell repertoires in COVID-19. Background on the study: The samples span acute and convalescent COVID-19 from the United States, Italy and Spain. PBMCs, B-cell-depleted T cells, or T cells provided the cDNA or gDNA that made up the material.

How the authors handled the data: Using reference gene primer amplification, nucleated cell counts were estimated. Repertoires were generated with immunoSEQ multiplex PCR, while TCRdb's copy carries only in-frame clones and drops some. For V, J and clone size, that table is used; D and trimming come from the DNA. Of 85,000 to 110,000 clones detected, 75% to 90% appear once; the ten largest clones hold approximately 12%. This clone was recorded only once. The length of the CDR3 is 14 residues. Trimming shortened V by 2 bases and J by 4 bases, and 10 bases separated the two germline ends. CDR1 is LNHDA and CDR2 is SQIVND in the germline V gene (reference sequence).

The receptor comes from a human donor in a cohort sampled during active COVID-19. What was sequenced was peripheral blood. The gene calls are TRBV19 and TRBJ2-3, with D possibly matching TRBD1 (6 bases). This chain's CDR3 is CASSIRQASDTQYF. CDR3 coding DNA: TGTGCCAGTAGTATAAGACAGGCCTCAGATACGCAGTATTTT. Based on the CDR3 plus reference TRBV19 and TRBJ2-3, the full variable domain is DGGITQSPKYLFRKEGQNVTLSCEQNLNHDAMYWYRQDPGQGLRLIYYSQIVNDFQKGDIAEGYSVSREKKESFPLTVTSAQKNPTAFYLCASSIRQASDTQYFGPGTRLTVL.